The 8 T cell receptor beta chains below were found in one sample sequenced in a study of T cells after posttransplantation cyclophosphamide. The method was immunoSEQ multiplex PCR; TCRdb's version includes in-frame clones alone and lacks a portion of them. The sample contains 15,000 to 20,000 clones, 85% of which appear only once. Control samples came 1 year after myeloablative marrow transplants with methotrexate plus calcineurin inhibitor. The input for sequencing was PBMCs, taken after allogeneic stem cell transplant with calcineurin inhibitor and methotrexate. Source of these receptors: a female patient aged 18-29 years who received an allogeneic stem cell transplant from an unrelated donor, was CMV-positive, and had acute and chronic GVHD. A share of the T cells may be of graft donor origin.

CDR3 in amino acids: CASSLSRGIDEQFF. The DNA for the CDR3 is TGTGCCAGCAGTTTATCGCGAGGGATCGATGAGCAGTTCTTC. This sequence joins TRBV27 and TRBJ2-1; D perhaps matches TRBD2 (5 bases). This CDR3 region has 14 residues. Trimming took off 0 bases at V and 8 bases at J, with 11 bases between the two ends. The germline V gene has CDR1 MNHEY and CDR2 SMNVEV (reference sequence).

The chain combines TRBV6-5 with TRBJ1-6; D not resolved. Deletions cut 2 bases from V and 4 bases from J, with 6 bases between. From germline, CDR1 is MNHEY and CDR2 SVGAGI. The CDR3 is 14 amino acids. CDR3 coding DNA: TGTGCCAGCAGTTACGGCCAGTATAATTCACCCCTCCACTTT. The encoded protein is CASSYGQYNSPLHF.

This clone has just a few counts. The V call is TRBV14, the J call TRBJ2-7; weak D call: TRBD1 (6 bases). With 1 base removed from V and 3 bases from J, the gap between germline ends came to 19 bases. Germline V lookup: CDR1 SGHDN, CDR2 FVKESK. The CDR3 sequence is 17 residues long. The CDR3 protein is CASSQVPPGHYLYEQYF. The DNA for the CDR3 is TGTGCCAGCAGCCAAGTGCCGCCGGGACACTACCTCTACGAGCAGTACTTC.

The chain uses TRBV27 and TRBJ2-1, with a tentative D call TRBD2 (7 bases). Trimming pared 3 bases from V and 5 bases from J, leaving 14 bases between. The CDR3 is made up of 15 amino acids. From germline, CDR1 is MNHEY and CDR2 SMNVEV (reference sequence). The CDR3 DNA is TGTGCCAGCAGTTTGGGGGGGCTAGCTGACAATGAGCAGTTCTTC. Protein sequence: CASSLGGLADNEQFF.

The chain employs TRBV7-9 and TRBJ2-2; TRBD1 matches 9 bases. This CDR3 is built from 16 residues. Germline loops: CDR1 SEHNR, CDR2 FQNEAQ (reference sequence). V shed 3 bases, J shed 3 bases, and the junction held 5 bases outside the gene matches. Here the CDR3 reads CASSFGQGLYTGELFF. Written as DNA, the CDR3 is TGTGCCAGCAGCTTTGGACAGGGGCTATACACCGGGGAGCTGTTTTTT.

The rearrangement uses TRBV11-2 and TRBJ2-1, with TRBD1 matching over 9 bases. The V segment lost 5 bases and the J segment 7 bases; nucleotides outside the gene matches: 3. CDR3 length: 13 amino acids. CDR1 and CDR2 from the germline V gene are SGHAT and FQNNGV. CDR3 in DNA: TGTGCCAGCAGCCCGACAGGGGGGAATGAGCAGTTCTTC. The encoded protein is CASSPTGGNEQFF.

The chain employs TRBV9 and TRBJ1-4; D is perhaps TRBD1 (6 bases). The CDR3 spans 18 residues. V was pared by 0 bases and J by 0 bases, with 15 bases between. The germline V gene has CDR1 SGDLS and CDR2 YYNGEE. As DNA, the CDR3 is TGTGCCAGCAGCGTAGGCACAGGGAGACGGGCAACTAATGAAAAACTGTTTTTT. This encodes CASSVGTGRRATNEKLFF. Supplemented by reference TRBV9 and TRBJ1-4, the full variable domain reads DSGVTQTPKHLITATGQRVTLRCSPRSGDLSVYWYQQSLDQGLQFLIQYYNGEERAKGNILERFSAQQFPDLHSELNLSSLELGDSALYFCASSVGTGRRATNEKLFFGSGTQLSVL.

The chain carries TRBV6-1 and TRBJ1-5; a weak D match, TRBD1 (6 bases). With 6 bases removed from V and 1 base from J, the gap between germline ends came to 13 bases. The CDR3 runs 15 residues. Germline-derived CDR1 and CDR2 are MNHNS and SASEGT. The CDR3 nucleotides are TGTGCCAGCAGGAACCGGGACATCAGCAATCAGCCCCAGCATTTT. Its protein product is CASRNRDISNQPQHF.